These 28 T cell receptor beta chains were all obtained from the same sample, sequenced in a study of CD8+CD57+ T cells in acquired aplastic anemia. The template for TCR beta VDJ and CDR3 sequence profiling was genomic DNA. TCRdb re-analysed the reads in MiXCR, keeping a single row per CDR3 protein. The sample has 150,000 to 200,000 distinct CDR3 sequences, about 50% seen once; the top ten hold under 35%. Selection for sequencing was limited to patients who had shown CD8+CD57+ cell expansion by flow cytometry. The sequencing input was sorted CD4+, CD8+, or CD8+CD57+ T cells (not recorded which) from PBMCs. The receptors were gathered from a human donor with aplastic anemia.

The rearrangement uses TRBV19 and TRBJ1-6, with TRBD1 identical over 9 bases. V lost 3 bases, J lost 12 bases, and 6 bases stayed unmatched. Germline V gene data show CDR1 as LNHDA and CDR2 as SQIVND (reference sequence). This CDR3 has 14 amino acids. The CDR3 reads CASSIGQGSVPLHF. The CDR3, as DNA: TGTGCCAGTAGTATTGGACAGGGGTCGGTACCCCTCCACTTT.

The CDR3 reads CASRGLLDTQYF. In nucleotides, the CDR3 is TGTGCCAGCAGGGGACTTCTAGATACGCAGTATTTT. The chain links TRBV7-2 to TRBJ2-3, with a tentative D call TRBD2 (6 bases). Trimming shortened V by 6 bases and J by 5 bases, and 9 bases separated the two germline ends. CDR3 length equals 12 residues. Germline V CDR1 and CDR2: SGHTA, FQGNSA.

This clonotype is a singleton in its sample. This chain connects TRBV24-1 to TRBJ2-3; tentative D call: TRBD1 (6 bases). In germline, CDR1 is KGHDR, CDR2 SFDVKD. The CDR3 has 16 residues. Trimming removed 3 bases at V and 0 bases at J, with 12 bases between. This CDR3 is CATSDAQGQSTDTQYF. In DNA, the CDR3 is TGTGCCACCAGTGATGCTCAGGGACAAAGCACAGATACGCAGTATTTT.

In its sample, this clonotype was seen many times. This CDR3 reads CASSSPEQGSTEAFF. In DNA, the CDR3 is TGCGCCAGCAGCTCCCCCGAACAGGGATCCACTGAAGCTTTCTTT. This sequence joins TRBV5-1 and TRBJ1-1; perhaps TRBD1 as D (6 bases). The CDR3 runs 15 residues. V gave up 3 bases and J gave up 4 bases, with 16 bases separating them. Germline loops: CDR1 SGHRS, CDR2 YFSETQ.

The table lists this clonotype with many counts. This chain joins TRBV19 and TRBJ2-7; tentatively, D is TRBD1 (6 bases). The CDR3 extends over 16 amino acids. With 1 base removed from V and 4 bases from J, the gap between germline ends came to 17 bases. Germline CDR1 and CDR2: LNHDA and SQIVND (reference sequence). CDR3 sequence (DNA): TGTGCCAGTAGTATAGGATTGGCAGGGGAAGGTTACGAGCAGTACTTC. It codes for CASSIGLAGEGYEQYF.

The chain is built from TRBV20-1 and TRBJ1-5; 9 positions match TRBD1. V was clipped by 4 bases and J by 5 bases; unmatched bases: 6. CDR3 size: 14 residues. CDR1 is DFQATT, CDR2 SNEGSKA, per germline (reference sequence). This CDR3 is CSAMGQGRDQPQHF. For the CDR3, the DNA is TGCAGTGCTATGGGACAGGGAAGGGATCAGCCCCAGCATTTT.

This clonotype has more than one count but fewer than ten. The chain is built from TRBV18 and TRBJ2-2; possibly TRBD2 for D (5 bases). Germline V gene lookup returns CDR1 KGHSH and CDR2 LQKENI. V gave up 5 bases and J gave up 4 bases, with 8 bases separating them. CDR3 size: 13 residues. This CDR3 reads CASSSSFTGELFF. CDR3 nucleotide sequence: TGTGCCAGCTCATCTAGCTTCACCGGGGAGCTGTTTTTT. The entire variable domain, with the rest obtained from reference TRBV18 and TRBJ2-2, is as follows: NAGVMQNPRHLVRRRGQEARLRCSPMKGHSHVYWYRQLPEEGLKFMVYLQKENIIDESGMPKERFSAEFPKEGPSILRIQQVVRGDSAAYFCASSSSFTGELFFGEGSRLTVL.

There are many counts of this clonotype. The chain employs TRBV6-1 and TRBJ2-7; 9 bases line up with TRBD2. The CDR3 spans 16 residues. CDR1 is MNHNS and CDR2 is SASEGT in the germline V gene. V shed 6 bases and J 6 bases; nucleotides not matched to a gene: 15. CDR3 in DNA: TGTGCCAGCAGCCAATACAGGAGCGGGAGGTCCCTCGAGCAGTACTTC. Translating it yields CASSQYRSGRSLEQYF.

The CDR3 coding sequence is TGTGCCACCAGTAACCCAGGGGGTACAGATACGCAGTATTTT. This gives the protein CATSNPGGTDTQYF. This sequence joins TRBV24-1 and TRBJ2-3; TRBD1 agrees at 7 bases. CDR3 size: 14 residues. V dropped 6 bases and J dropped 3; count of bases not matched to a gene: 5. Germline V gene sequence: CDR1 KGHDR, CDR2 SFDVKD.

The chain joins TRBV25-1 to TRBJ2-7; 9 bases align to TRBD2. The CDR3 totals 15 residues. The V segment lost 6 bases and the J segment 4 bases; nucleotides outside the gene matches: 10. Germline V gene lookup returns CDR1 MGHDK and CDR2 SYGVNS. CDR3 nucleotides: TGTGCCAGCAGCCCATTTAGTAGCGGGGGTTACGAGCAGTACTTC. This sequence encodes CASSPFSSGGYEQYF.

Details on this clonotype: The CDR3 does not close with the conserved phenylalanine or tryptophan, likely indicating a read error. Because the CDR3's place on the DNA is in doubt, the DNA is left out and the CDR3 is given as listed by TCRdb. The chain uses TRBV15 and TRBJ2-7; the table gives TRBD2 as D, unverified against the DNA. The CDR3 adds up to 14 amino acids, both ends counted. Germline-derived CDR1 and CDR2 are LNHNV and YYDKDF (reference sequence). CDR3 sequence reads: CATSRELAELERYS.

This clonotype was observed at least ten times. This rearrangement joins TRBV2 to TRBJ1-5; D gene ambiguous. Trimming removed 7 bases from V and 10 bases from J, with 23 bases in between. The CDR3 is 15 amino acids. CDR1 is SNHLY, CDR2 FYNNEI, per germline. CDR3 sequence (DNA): TGTGCCAGCAAGGATACGGTAACATATGGCCTTCCCCAGCATTTT. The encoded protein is CASKDTVTYGLPQHF.

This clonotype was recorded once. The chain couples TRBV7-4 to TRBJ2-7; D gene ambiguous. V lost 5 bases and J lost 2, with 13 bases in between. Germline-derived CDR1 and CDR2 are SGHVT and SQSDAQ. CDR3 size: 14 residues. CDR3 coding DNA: TGTGCCAGCAGCCTGAAAACAGTTACCTACGAGCAGTACTTC. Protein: CASSLKTVTYEQYF.

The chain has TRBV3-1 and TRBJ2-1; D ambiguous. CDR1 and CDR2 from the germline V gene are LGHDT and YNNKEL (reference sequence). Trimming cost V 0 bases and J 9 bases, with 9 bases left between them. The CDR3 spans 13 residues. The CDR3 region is CASSQELAREQFF. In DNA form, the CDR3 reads TGTGCCAGCAGCCAAGAGTTAGCCCGTGAGCAGTTCTTC.

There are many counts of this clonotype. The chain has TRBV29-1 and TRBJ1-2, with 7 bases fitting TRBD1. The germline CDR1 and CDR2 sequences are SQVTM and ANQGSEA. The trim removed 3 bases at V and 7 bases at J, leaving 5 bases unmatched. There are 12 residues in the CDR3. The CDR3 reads CSVDWQGGGYTF. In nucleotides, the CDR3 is TGCAGCGTTGACTGGCAGGGGGGTGGCTACACCTTC.

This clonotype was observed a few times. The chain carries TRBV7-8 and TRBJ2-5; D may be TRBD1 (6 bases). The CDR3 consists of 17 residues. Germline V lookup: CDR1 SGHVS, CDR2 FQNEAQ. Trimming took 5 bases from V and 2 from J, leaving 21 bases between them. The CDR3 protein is CASSLPGQTIYQETQYF. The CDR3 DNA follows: TGTGCCAGCAGCCTTCCTGGACAGACGATTTATCAAGAGACCCAGTACTTC. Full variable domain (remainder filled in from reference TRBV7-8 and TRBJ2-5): GAGVSQSPRYKVAKRGQDVALRCDPISGHVSLFWYQQALGQGPEFLTYFQNEAQLDKSGLPSDRFFAERPEGSVSTLKIQRTQQEDSAVYLCASSLPGQTIYQETQYFGPGTRLLVL.

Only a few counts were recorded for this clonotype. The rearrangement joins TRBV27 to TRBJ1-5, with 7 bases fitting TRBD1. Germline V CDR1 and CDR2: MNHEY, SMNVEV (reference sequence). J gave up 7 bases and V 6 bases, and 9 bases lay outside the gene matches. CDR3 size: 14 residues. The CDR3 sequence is CASRLQGLGQPQHF. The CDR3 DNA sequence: TGTGCCAGCAGATTACAGGGGTTAGGGCAGCCCCAGCATTTT.

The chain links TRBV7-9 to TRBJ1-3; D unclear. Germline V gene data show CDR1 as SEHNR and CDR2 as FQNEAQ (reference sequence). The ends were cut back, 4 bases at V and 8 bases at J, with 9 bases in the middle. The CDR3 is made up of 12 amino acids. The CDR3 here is CASSSNLDTIYF. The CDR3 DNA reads TGTGCCAGCAGCTCGAATCTGGACACCATATATTTT.

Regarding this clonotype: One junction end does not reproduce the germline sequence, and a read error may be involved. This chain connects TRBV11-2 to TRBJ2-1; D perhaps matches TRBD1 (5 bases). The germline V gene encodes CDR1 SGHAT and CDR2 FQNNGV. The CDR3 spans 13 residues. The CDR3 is CASSSELMSGQLF. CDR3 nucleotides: TGTGCCAGCAGCTCAGAGTTGATGTCAGGGCAGCTCTTC.

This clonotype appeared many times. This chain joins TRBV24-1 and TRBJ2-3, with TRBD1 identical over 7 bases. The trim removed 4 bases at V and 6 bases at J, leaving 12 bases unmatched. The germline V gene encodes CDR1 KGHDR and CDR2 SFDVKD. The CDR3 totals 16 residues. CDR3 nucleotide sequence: TGTGCCACCAGTGACCGGGACAGTATAGCATGGGATACGCAGTATTTT. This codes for CATSDRDSIAWDTQYF.

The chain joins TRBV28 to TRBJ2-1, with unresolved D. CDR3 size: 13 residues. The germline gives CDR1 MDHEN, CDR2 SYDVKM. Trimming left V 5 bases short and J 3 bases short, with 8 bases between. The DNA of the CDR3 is TGTGCCAGCAGTGGTTCGGGCTACAATGAGCAGTTCTTC. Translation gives CASSGSGYNEQFF.

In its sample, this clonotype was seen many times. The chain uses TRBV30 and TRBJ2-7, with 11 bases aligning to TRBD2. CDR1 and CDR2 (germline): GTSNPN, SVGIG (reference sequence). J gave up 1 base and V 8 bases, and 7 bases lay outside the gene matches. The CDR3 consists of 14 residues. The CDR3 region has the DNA TGTGCCACACCGACTAGCGGGGATTCCTACGAGCAGTACTTC. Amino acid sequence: CATPTSGDSYEQYF.

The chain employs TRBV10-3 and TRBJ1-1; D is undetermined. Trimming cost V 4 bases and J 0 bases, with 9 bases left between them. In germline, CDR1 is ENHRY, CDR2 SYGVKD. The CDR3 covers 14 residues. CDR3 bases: TGTGCCATCAGTGGAGACCTCATGAACACTGAAGCTTTCTTT. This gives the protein CAISGDLMNTEAFF.

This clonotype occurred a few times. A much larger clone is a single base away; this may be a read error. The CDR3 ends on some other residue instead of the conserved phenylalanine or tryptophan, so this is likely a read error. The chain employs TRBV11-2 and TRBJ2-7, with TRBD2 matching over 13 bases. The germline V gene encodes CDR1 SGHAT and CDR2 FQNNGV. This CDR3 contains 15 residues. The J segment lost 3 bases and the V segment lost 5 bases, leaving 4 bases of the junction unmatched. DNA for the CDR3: TGTGCCAGCAGCACATGGACTAGCGGGAGCTACGAGCAGTACCTC. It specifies CASSTWTSGSYEQYL.

This CDR3 reads CASSIGGQSYNEQFF. CDR3 DNA sequence: TGTGCCAGTAGTATAGGGGGACAGAGCTACAATGAGCAGTTCTTC. The genes are TRBV19 and TRBJ2-1; 7 bases align to TRBD1. The junction had 3 bases not matched to a gene; V was cut back by 1 base and J by 3 bases. The V gene's germline CDR1 is LNHDA and CDR2 SQIVND (reference sequence). The CDR3 spans 15 residues. Full variable domain (outside the CDR3, taken from reference TRBV19 and TRBJ2-1): DGGITQSPKYLFRKEGQNVTLSCEQNLNHDAMYWYRQDPGQGLRLIYYSQIVNDFQKGDIAEGYSVSREKKESFPLTVTSAQKNPTAFYLCASSIGGQSYNEQFFGPGTRLTVL.

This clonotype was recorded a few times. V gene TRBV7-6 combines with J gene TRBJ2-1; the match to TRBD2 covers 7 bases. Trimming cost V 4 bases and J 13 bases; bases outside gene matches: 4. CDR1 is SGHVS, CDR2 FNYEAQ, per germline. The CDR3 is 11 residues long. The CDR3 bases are TGTGCCAGCAGCTCCGGGGGGTTTCAGTTCTTC. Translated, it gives CASSSGGFQFF.

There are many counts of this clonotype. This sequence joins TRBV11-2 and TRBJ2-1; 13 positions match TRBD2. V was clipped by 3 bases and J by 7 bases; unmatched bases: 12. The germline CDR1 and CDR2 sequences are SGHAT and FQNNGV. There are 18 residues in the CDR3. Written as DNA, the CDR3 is TGTGCCAGCAGCTTTCTCGGGACTAGCGGGACCGATGGGAATGAGCAGTTCTTC. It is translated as CASSFLGTSGTDGNEQFF.

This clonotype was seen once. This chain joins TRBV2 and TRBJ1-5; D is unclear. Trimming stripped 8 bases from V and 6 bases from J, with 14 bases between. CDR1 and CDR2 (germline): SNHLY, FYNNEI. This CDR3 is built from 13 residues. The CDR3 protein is CASVESWSQPQHF. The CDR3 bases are TGTGCCAGCGTGGAAAGCTGGTCTCAGCCCCAGCATTTT.